The 23 T cell receptor beta chains below were found in one sample sequenced in a study of response to subunit inactivated influenza vaccine. MiXCR, applied by TCRdb to the RT-PCR reads, yields one record per CDR3 protein. The sample lists 180,000 or so distinct CDR3 sequences, 12% seen once, with 25% to 30% in the top ten. This sample was shared with a second study, whose subject was T cells expressing NK-cell markers. That paper notes: Template switching by 5'RACE with UMIs generated the TCR beta cDNA.

The specimen was CD8+ T cells sorted from PBMCs, collected about 11 days after vaccination. These receptor sequences come from a man aged 50 or older who received an inactivated influenza vaccine.

This clonotype was counted between two and nine times. The V gene is TRBV9, the J gene TRBJ2-7; 7 bases are a match to TRBD2. The CDR3 extends over 16 amino acids. Germline V gene sequence: CDR1 SGDLS, CDR2 YYNGEE. The ends lost 0 bases at V and 0 bases at J; junction bases unmatched: 6. The CDR3: CASSVGGGPASYEQYF. The CDR3 nucleotides read TGTGCCAGCAGCGTAGGGGGGGGACCCGCCTCCTACGAGCAGTACTTC.

This clonotype was observed many times. The V and J genes are TRBV29-1 and TRBJ2-5; D might be TRBD1 (6 bases). Germline-derived CDR1 and CDR2 are SQVTM and ANQGSEA. This CDR3 contains 14 residues. The V end was cut by 4 bases, the J end by 4 bases, with 16 bases between. The CDR3 is CSVGPRGSPETQYF. CDR3 nucleotides: TGCAGCGTTGGTCCCAGGGGTAGTCCAGAGACCCAGTACTTC.

V gene TRBV4-1 combines with J gene TRBJ1-1, with D hard to call. The CDR3 spans 14 residues. Deletions cut 0 bases from V and 5 bases from J, with 10 bases between. Germline CDR1 reads MGHRA; CDR2 reads YSYEKL. For the CDR3, the DNA is TGCGCCAGCAGCCAAGATCGCGGGATGACTGAAGCTTTCTTT. The encoded protein is CASSQDRGMTEAFF.

Note on this clonotype: This may be a read error: a much more frequent sequence differs by one nucleotide. CDR3 in amino acids: CACSPSGGAYEQFF. Here the CDR3 DNA reads TGTGCCTGCAGTCCTAGCGGGGGGGCCTATGAGCAGTTCTTC. The chain couples TRBV12-3 or TRBV12-4 to TRBJ2-1; 12 nucleotides align to TRBD2. This CDR3 region has 14 residues.

The table lists this clonotype with many counts. The V call is TRBV27, the J call TRBJ2-1; 9 positions agree with TRBD2. CDR1 and CDR2 (germline): MNHEY, SMNVEV (reference sequence). There are 16 residues in the CDR3. J gave up 5 bases and V 4 bases, and 9 bases lay outside the gene matches. The CDR3 DNA is TGTGCCAGCAGTTATATCGCGGGGGGGGACAACAATGAGCAGTTCTTC. Its protein product is CASSYIAGGDNNEQFF.

The chain has TRBV13 and TRBJ1-2, with D hard to call. The CDR3 length is 13 residues. Germline V CDR1 and CDR2: PRHDT, FYEKMQ (reference sequence). Trimming pared 2 bases from V and 2 bases from J, leaving 6 bases between. CDR3 bases: TGTGCCAGCAGCTTAAAACTAAACTATGGCTACACCTTC. This sequence encodes CASSLKLNYGYTF.

J is TRBJ1-1 and V is TRBV7-2; no firm D call. Trimming left V 3 bases short and J 1 base short, with 6 bases between. The CDR3 sequence is 13 residues long. Germline-derived CDR1 and CDR2 are SGHTA and FQGNSA. This CDR3 reads CASSLRENTEAFF. CDR3 DNA: TGTGCCAGCAGCTTGAGGGAGAACACTGAAGCTTTCTTT.

This clonotype occurred a few times. The chain carries TRBV5-5 and TRBJ2-7; 7 positions match TRBD1. The germline CDR1 and CDR2 sequences are SGHKS and YYEKEE (reference sequence). V was clipped by 1 base and J by 4 bases; unmatched bases: 2. This CDR3 contains 13 residues. Written as DNA, the CDR3 is TGTGCCAGCAGCTTGTACAGGGGTTACGAGCAGTACTTC. Translated, it gives CASSLYRGYEQYF.

This clonotype was found a few times. The chain is built from TRBV2 and TRBJ2-7; 10 bases are a match to TRBD2. V lost 3 bases, J lost 3 bases, and 5 bases stayed unmatched. Germline CDR1 SNHLY, CDR2 FYNNEI. The CDR3 is made up of 15 amino acids. The CDR3 DNA reads as TGTGCCAGCAGTGACCCTAGCGGGGGATACTACGAGCAGTACTTC. Protein product: CASSDPSGGYYEQYF.

This clonotype has only a few counts. The V gene is TRBV28, the J gene TRBJ1-4, with 11 bases matching TRBD1. Germline trimming cut 6 bases from V and 6 bases from J; bases unmatched to any gene: 9. This CDR3 region has 16 residues. Germline-derived CDR1 and CDR2 are MDHEN and SYDVKM. The CDR3 protein is CASSLDRGRGDEKLFF. DNA of the CDR3: TGTGCCAGCAGCCTGGACAGGGGGCGAGGGGATGAAAAACTGTTTTTT.

Many counts were recorded for this clonotype. This chain connects TRBV7-8 to TRBJ1-6; no reliable D call. V dropped 0 bases and J dropped 3 bases, with 9 bases sitting between them. There are 16 residues in the CDR3. CDR1 and CDR2 from the germline V gene are SGHVS and FQNEAQ. The CDR3 sequence is CASSLASGYYNSPLHF. The CDR3 DNA reads as TGTGCCAGCAGCTTAGCTTCGGGATACTATAATTCACCCCTCCACTTT.

In this sample, this clonotype turned up many times. The chain couples TRBV7-9 to TRBJ2-5; unclear D gene. CDR1 and CDR2 from the germline V gene are SEHNR and FQNEAQ (reference sequence). The CDR3 loop spans 15 amino acids. Trimming took off 2 bases at V and 5 bases at J, with 15 bases between the two ends. CDR3 protein: CASSLSFPVWETQYF. The DNA for the CDR3 is TGTGCCAGCAGCTTAAGTTTTCCGGTGTGGGAGACCCAGTACTTC.

This clonotype appeared a few times. The V gene is TRBV5-6, the J gene TRBJ2-5; 7 nucleotides line up with TRBD1. Germline assignment: CDR1 SGHDT and CDR2 YYEEEE. The CDR3 length is 15 residues. The trim removed 0 bases at V and 1 base at J, leaving 3 bases unmatched. CDR3 protein: CASSLARQGQETQYF. Here the CDR3 DNA reads TGTGCCAGCAGCTTGGCGCGACAGGGCCAAGAGACCCAGTACTTC.

V and J are TRBV27 and TRBJ2-3; 7 bases map to TRBD2. Germline V gene sequence: CDR1 MNHEY, CDR2 SMNVEV (reference sequence). This CDR3 has 15 residues. The ends lost 8 bases at V and 0 bases at J; junction bases unmatched: 8. The CDR3 reads CASGPLAASTDTQYF. The CDR3 coding sequence is TGTGCCAGCGGACCTCTAGCGGCAAGCACAGATACGCAGTATTTT.

The V gene is TRBV12-3 or TRBV12-4, the J gene TRBJ2-7, with TRBD2 matching over 15 bases. The CDR3 totals 13 residues. J lost 12 bases, V lost 1 base, and 1 base had no gene match. CDR3 in amino acids: CASSLGTSGGVYF. The CDR3 bases are TGTGCCAGCAGTTTAGGGACTAGCGGGGGGGTGTACTTC.

This clonotype has just a few counts. The chain employs TRBV5-8 and TRBJ1-6; 7 bases map to TRBD1. The junction had 4 bases not matched to a gene; V was cut back by 3 bases and J by 7 bases. Germline V lookup: CDR1 SGHTS, CDR2 YDEGEE. The CDR3 is 14 residues long. CDR3 residues: CASSSGQANSPLHF. The CDR3 DNA is TGTGCCAGCAGCTCCGGACAGGCAAATTCACCCCTCCACTTT.

The sample holds a few counts of this clonotype. This chain links TRBV11-2 with TRBJ2-3, with a possible D match to TRBD2 (5 bases). Looked up from germline, CDR1 is SGHAT and CDR2 is FQNNGV. V lost 0 bases, J lost 2 bases, and 15 bases lay in between. There are 17 residues in the CDR3. The CDR3 DNA is TGTGCCAGCAGCTTAGATCATAGGACGAGGGCCACAGATACGCAGTATTTT. This sequence encodes CASSLDHRTRATDTQYF.

This clonotype appeared many times. The rearrangement uses TRBV11-1 and TRBJ2-2, with 9 positions matching TRBD1. The CDR3 has 18 residues. From germline, CDR1 is SGHAT and CDR2 FQDESV (reference sequence). J lost 4 bases, V lost 5 bases, and 14 bases had no gene match. This CDR3 reads CASSTPLRTGEVTGELFF. The CDR3 bases are TGTGCCAGCAGCACCCCCTTGAGGACAGGGGAGGTCACCGGGGAGCTGTTTTTT.

This clonotype turned up a few times. The V call is TRBV28, the J call TRBJ2-1; D uncertain. The germline V and J ends were trimmed by 3 bases and 0 bases, with 27 bases remaining between them. Germline loops: CDR1 MDHEN, CDR2 SYDVKM. The CDR3 has 21 amino acids. CDR3 sequence (DNA): TGTGCCAGCAGTTTTTCTCTTGACGTTGCTGTTAGTTCAAGCTCCTACAATGAGCAGTTCTTC. Protein: CASSFSLDVAVSSSSYNEQFF.

This sequence joins TRBV20-1 and TRBJ1-4; no clear D. V lost 5 bases and J lost 2, with 12 bases in between. This CDR3 has 14 amino acids. Germline values: CDR1 DFQATT, CDR2 SNEGSKA (reference sequence). CDR3 DNA: TGCAGTGCTCCGACGGGCGCGACTAATGAAAAACTGTTTTTT. Protein product: CSAPTGATNEKLFF.

This chain connects TRBV14 to TRBJ2-7; TRBD2 agrees at 9 bases. The CDR3 consists of 18 residues. Germline V CDR1 and CDR2: SGHDN, FVKESK. Trimming took 0 bases from V and 1 from J; bases not matched to a gene: 10. In DNA form, the CDR3 reads TGTGCCAGCAGCCAAGATGCCCTAGCGGGGATGAAGTCCTACGAGCAGTACTTC. Protein product: CASSQDALAGMKSYEQYF.

This clonotype occurred a few times. The junction and the germline gene differ at one end; a read error may be behind it. The chain links TRBV6-5 to TRBJ1-3, with D uncertain. The CDR3 sequence is 14 residues long. Germline V gene data show CDR1 as MNHEY and CDR2 as SVGAGI. CDR3 loop: CASSYSNTGPHLAF. Here the CDR3 DNA reads TGTGCCAGCAGTTACTCAAATACGGGCCCCCACTTGGCCTTT.

This clonotype has a handful of counts. This chain links TRBV3-1 with TRBJ1-2; D unresolved. The germline V and J ends were trimmed by 4 bases and 4 bases, with 19 bases remaining between them. Germline CDR1 is LGHDT and CDR2 is YNNKEL (reference sequence). The CDR3 length is 16 residues. The CDR3 reads CASSRTGYRNFYGYTF. The CDR3 coding sequence is TGTGCCAGCAGCCGTACGGGATATCGAAATTTCTATGGCTACACCTTC.